This T cell receptor (beta chain) was documented in a study of breast tumors, draining lymph nodes, adjacent tissues. Study findings and constraints: The lymph node origin of tumor T cells was framed as consistent with a hypothesis, not demonstrated. Data fit most tumor T cells coming from lymph node, expanding in tumor.

This clonotype has a count of ten or more. The antigen remains unidentified. TCRdb called the multiplex PCR reads again in MiXCR, with one record for every CDR3 protein. The sample gives 10,000 to 15,000 distinct CDR3 sequences, 70% of which show up once; 44% is in the top ten. This CDR3 is built from 12 residues. V was cut by 3 bases and J by 5 bases, with 7 bases left in between. Germline V gives CDR1 LNHDA, CDR2 SQIVND (reference sequence). Sequencing input: tumor-adjacent breast tissue. This rearrangement joins TRBV19 to TRBJ2-5; perhaps TRBD2 as D (5 bases). The clonotype comes from a female donor with breast cancer. Some clones in this sample may be carry-over from other donors' samples. The chain's CDR3 is CASSMRRETQYF. CDR3 in DNA: TGTGCCAGTAGTATGAGGAGGGAGACCCAGTACTTC.